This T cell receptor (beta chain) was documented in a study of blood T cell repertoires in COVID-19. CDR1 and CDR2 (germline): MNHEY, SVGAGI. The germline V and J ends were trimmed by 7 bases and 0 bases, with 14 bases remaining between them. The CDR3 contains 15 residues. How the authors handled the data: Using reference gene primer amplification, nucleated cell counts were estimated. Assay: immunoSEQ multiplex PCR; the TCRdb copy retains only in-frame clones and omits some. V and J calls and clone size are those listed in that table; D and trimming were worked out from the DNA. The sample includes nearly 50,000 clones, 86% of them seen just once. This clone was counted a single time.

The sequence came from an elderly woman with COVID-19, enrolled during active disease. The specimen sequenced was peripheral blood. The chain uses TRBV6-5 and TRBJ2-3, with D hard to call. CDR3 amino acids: CASMLIRTSTDTQYF. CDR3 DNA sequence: TGTGCCAGCATGTTGATTCGCACTAGCACAGATACGCAGTATTTT.